This T cell receptor beta chain is from a study of blood T cell repertoires in COVID-19. Study details: T cells, B-cell-depleted T cells, or PBMCs provided the cDNA or gDNA that served as material.

In the study's own analysis: Amplified reference gene primers provided the basis for estimating nucleated cell counts. Repertoires were generated with immunoSEQ multiplex PCR, while TCRdb's copy carries only in-frame clones and drops some. The V and J calls and clone size come from that table; D and trimming were worked out from the DNA. The table lists a few hundred thousand clones, around 83% of them singletons, with less than 5.5% in the top ten. Study members were between about 18 and 95 years old and lived in roughly 24 US regions. No more than 2 weeks before study entry, exposed participants had met a case of COVID-19. This TCR came from a man aged 40-55 years who had been exposed to COVID-19. Sequencing was performed on PBMCs or T cells enriched from blood (not recorded which).

This CDR3 reads CASSLGQGINEQFF. CDR3 in DNA: TGCGCCAGCAGCTTGGGACAGGGGATCAATGAGCAGTTCTTC. This chain links TRBV5-1 with TRBJ2-1; 8 bases are shared with TRBD1. Germline-derived CDR1 and CDR2 are SGHRS and YFSETQ. The CDR3 runs to 14 residues. Losses at the gene ends were 0 bases for V and 6 bases for J; bases not matched to a gene: 2.